This TCR beta chain was identified in a study of cytotoxic CD8 clonotypes in ibrutinib-treated CLL. Study as a whole: Enrolment comprised about 10 relapsed/refractory and 15 treatment-naive patients; under 18 were IGHV unmutated.

The CDR3 is made up of 15 amino acids. The V gene's germline CDR1 is SNHLY and CDR2 FYNNEI. Trimming took 3 bases from V and 6 from J, leaving 15 bases between them. At least ten counts were recorded for this clone. Antigen unknown. Study observations and caveats: Public clonotypes (which were uncommon) either contracted or remained stable on treatment. At ibrutinib response, clonality increased, and at progression it declined back toward baseline.

Sequenced by immunoSEQ multiplex PCR; TCRdb stores in-frame clones only, minus some. The repertoire consists of 58,000 or so clones, with approximately 54% occurring once and the leading ten covering about 14%. This chain uses TRBV2 with TRBJ1-5; the D gene is possibly TRBD1 (6 bases). The material was PBMCs, obtained after 12 months of ibrutinib treatment. This receptor was identified in a human donor with chronic lymphocytic leukemia. CDR3 sequence: CASSDARGWSQPQHF. The CDR3, as DNA: TGTGCCAGCAGTGACGCCAGGGGCTGGAGTCAGCCCCAGCATTTT. Full variable domain (outside the CDR3, taken from reference TRBV2 and TRBJ1-5): EPEVTQTPSHQVTQMGQEVILRCVPISNHLYFYWYRQILGQKVEFLVSFYNNEISEKSEIFDDQFSVERPDGSNFTLKIRSTKLEDSAMYFCASSDARGWSQPQHFGDGTRLSIL.